This is a list of T cell receptor beta chains from one sample in a study of blood T cells in healthy people across ages. TCRdb reprocessed the 5' RACE reads with MiXCR, giving one entry per CDR3 protein. The sample lists about 1.1 million distinct CDR3 sequences, about two fifths occurring once. Sequenced material: blood. These receptor sequences come from a young man in good health. Each CDR3 is given with its conserved first and last residue. The D gene is left open where the match is weak. The size of a clone is reported for some rows only, either as once, few or many, or as a class for expanded clones.

V gene,clone size,D gene,J gene,CDR3 protein,CDR3 DNA
TRBV6-5,.,.,TRBJ2-1,CARSRQDFNEQFF,TGTGCCCGTAGCCGACAGGATTTCAATGAGCAGTTCTTC
TRBV5-4,.,.,TRBJ2-1,CASSFMSGAQYNEQFF,TGTGCCAGCAGCTTTATGTCCGGGGCTCAGTACAATGAGCAGTTCTTC
TRBV29-1,.,.,TRBJ2-5,CSVAEGTETQETQYF,TGCAGCGTCGCTGAGGGGACCGAAACCCAAGAGACCCAGTACTTC
TRBV7-2,.,TRBD2,TRBJ2-3,CASSLVGAGGQVDTQYF,TGTGCCAGCAGCTTAGTTGGGGCGGGGGGGCAGGTAGATACGCAGTATTTT
TRBV6-6,.,.,TRBJ1-6,CATGRSLYNSPLHF,TGTGCCACGGGGAGGTCCTTGTATAATTCACCCCTCCACTTT
TRBV20-1,.,.,TRBJ1-2,CSARDQGSGLYGYTF,TGCAGTGCTAGAGATCAGGGGTCGGGGCTTTATGGCTACACCTTC
TRBV20-1,.,.,TRBJ1-1,CSAGRKNTEAFF,TGCAGTGCCGGACGGAAGAACACTGAAGCTTTCTTT
TRBV11-1,.,.,TRBJ1-2,CASSLAVGAGGYTF,TGTGCCAGCAGCTTAGCTGTGGGCGCCGGTGGCTACACCTTC
TRBV20-1,few,TRBD2,TRBJ2-1,CSARDLASGGEYDNEQFF,TGCAGTGCTAGAGATTTGGCTAGCGGGGGAGAATATGACAATGAGCAGTTCTTC
TRBV6-1,.,TRBD2,TRBJ2-1,CASSETARASGRNEQFF,TGTGCCAGCAGTGAAACGGCTCGCGCTAGCGGTAGGAATGAGCAGTTCTTC
TRBV28,.,.,TRBJ2-5,CASSQSGNQETQYF,TGTGCCAGCAGTCAATCAGGCAACCAAGAGACCCAGTACTTC
TRBV5-1,.,.,TRBJ1-6,CASSPGEDGYNSPPHF,TGCGCCAGCAGCCCTGGGGAGGACGGCTATAATTCACCCCCCCACTTT
TRBV11-2,.,TRBD1,TRBJ1-2,CAGSLHQGTANYGYTF,TGTGCCGGCAGCTTACACCAAGGGACAGCTAACTATGGCTACACCTTC
TRBV27,few,TRBD2,TRBJ2-7,CASSAVAGGAQHYEQYF,TGTGCCAGCAGTGCCGTAGCGGGGGGGGCTCAACACTACGAGCAGTACTTC
TRBV15,.,.,TRBJ2-5,CATSRGQFQETQYF,TGTGCCACCAGCAGAGGACAGTTCCAAGAGACCCAGTACTTC
TRBV29-1,.,.,TRBJ1-1,CSAVLRVNTEAFF,TGCAGCGCTGTGCTCAGGGTGAACACTGAAGCTTTCTTT
TRBV6-2/TRBV6-3,many,TRBD2,TRBJ2-1,CASSIVAGGSPSSYNEQFF,TGTGCCAGCAGTATTGTAGCGGGGGGCTCTCCTAGCTCCTACAATGAGCAGTTCTTC
TRBV7-9,.,.,TRBJ2-1,CASSLAGQNEQFF,TGTGCCAGCAGCTTAGCTGGACAGAATGAGCAGTTCTTC
TRBV4-2,.,.,TRBJ2-3,CASSQESGSGDTQYF,TGTGCCAGCAGCCAAGAAAGTGGGTCAGGGGATACGCAGTATTTT
TRBV28,.,.,TRBJ1-1,CASSLVAGTEAFF,TGTGCCAGCAGTTTAGTTGCGGGGACTGAAGCTTTCTTT
TRBV28,few,.,TRBJ1-1,CAWGRPNTEAFF,TGTGCGTGGGGGAGACCTAACACTGAAGCTTTCTTT
TRBV4-2,few,.,TRBJ2-1,CASSQDTVRDSSYNEQFF,TGTGCCAGCAGCCAAGATACGGTCAGGGATAGCTCCTACAATGAGCAGTTCTTC
TRBV29-1,many,.,TRBJ2-3,CSVPETTDTQYF,TGCAGCGTTCCGGAAACCACAGATACGCAGTATTTT
TRBV12-3/TRBV12-4,few,TRBD1,TRBJ1-2,CASRGGGNSNYGYTF,TGTGCCAGCAGAGGGGGCGGCAATTCTAACTATGGCTACACCTTC
TRBV10-3,few,.,TRBJ2-2,CAIRTGAANTGELFF,TGTGCCATCAGGACTGGGGCCGCGAACACCGGGGAGCTGTTTTTT
TRBV6-2/TRBV6-3,.,TRBD2,TRBJ2-5,CATRLAGGLETQYF,TGTGCCACCAGACTAGCGGGGGGCCTAGAGACCCAGTACTTC
TRBV4-1,few,.,TRBJ2-1,CASSRPPGSSYNEQFF,TGCGCCAGCAGCCGCCCCCCAGGGAGCTCCTACAATGAGCAGTTCTTC
TRBV5-1,many,.,TRBJ2-7,CASSWTANYEQYF,TGCGCCAGCAGTTGGACAGCGAACTACGAGCAGTACTTC
TRBV20-1,.,.,TRBJ2-4,CSAREGLIAKNIQYF,TGCAGTGCTAGAGAAGGCCTGATAGCCAAAAACATTCAGTACTTC
TRBV4-1,few,TRBD1,TRBJ1-1,CASSEYGTGTPEAFF,TGCGCCAGCAGCGAATACGGGACAGGGACACCTGAAGCTTTCTTT
TRBV28,few,TRBD1,TRBJ2-4,CASSYIDRVAKNIQYF,TGTGCCAGCAGTTACATCGACAGGGTAGCCAAAAACATTCAGTACTTC
TRBV4-3,.,.,TRBJ2-3,CASSQAPDTDTQYF,TGCGCCAGCAGCCAAGCGCCCGACACAGATACGCAGTATTTT
TRBV5-1,few,.,TRBJ1-2,CASSLDVHGYTF,TGCGCCAGCAGCTTGGATGTCCATGGCTACACCTTC
TRBV5-1,few,TRBD1,TRBJ1-2,CASAPGQANYGYTF,TGCGCCAGCGCTCCGGGACAGGCCAACTATGGCTACACCTTC
TRBV9,.,TRBD1,TRBJ2-5,CASSVGGDSFFEQYF,TGTGCCAGCAGCGTAGGTGGGGACAGCTTTTTTGAGCAGTACTTC
TRBV7-3,.,.,TRBJ2-7,CASSRAGIDEQYF,TGTGCCAGCAGCCGGGCCGGGATCGACGAGCAGTACTTC
TRBV28,few,.,TRBJ2-3,CASSLRDPGTDTQYF,TGTGCCAGCAGTTTGCGGGACCCCGGCACAGATACGCAGTATTTT
TRBV6-6,few,.,TRBJ1-6,CASSPGKSNSPLHF,TGTGCCAGCAGTCCGGGCAAGTCAAATTCACCCCTCCACTTT
TRBV11-3,few,.,TRBJ2-1,CASSLEGVHEQFF,TGTGCCAGCAGCTTAGAAGGGGTCCATGAGCAGTTCTTC
TRBV29-1,few,TRBD1,TRBJ1-4,CSVEGVVGQDGEKLFF,TGCAGCGTTGAAGGGGTGGTGGGACAGGACGGTGAAAAACTGTTTTTT
TRBV4-1,.,.,TRBJ1-2,CASSQAGVVYTF,TGCGCCAGCAGCCAAGCGGGGGTCGTCTACACCTTC
TRBV7-2,.,TRBD1,TRBJ2-7,CASSLVHRGWEEQYF,TGTGCCAGCAGCTTAGTTCACAGGGGTTGGGAAGAGCAGTACTTC
TRBV9,many,TRBD1,TRBJ2-7,CASSVRAQGENEQYF,TGTGCCAGCAGCGTACGTGCACAGGGGGAAAACGAGCAGTACTTC
TRBV2,.,.,TRBJ1-1,CATLTGSEAFF,TGTGCCACCCTCACGGGGAGTGAAGCTTTCTTT
TRBV30,.,.,TRBJ1-5,CAWSVGMRVSAQPQHF,TGTGCCTGGAGTGTAGGTATGAGGGTTTCGGCTCAGCCCCAGCATTTT
TRBV12-3/TRBV12-4,many,TRBD2,TRBJ2-1,CASSPRMRLAGGQSNEQFF,TGTGCCAGCAGTCCGAGGATGAGACTAGCGGGGGGGCAAAGTAATGAGCAGTTCTTC
TRBV24-1,few,.,TRBJ2-1,CSTSPTGFNEQFF,TGTTCCACCAGTCCAACAGGGTTCAATGAGCAGTTCTTC
TRBV9,.,TRBD1,TRBJ1-2,CASSVRQGAKYGYTF,TGTGCCAGTAGCGTGAGACAGGGGGCTAAGTATGGCTACACCTTC
TRBV4-1,few,.,TRBJ1-5,CASSQAPPGPSNQPQHF,TGCGCCAGCAGCCAAGCCCCACCCGGGCCCAGCAATCAGCCCCAGCATTTT
TRBV12-3/TRBV12-4,few,.,TRBJ2-5,CASSPRRWTQYF,TGTGCCAGCAGTCCCAGAAGGTGGACCCAGTACTTC
TRBV27,.,.,TRBJ1-2,CASSLDLGYGYTF,TGTGCCAGCAGCTTGGACTTGGGCTATGGCTACACCTTC
TRBV20-1,.,.,TRBJ2-3,CSASRVTDTQYF,TGCAGTGCTAGTCGGGTCACAGATACGCAGTATTTT
TRBV6-5,.,TRBD1,TRBJ2-7,CASLGQGTGNEQYF,TGTGCCTCCTTAGGACAGGGGACGGGGAATGAGCAGTACTTC
TRBV28,.,.,TRBJ1-5,CASHLGSNQPQHF,TGTGCCAGTCACCTAGGGAGCAATCAGCCCCAGCATTTT
TRBV7-3,medium-sized,.,TRBJ1-2,CASSNPDNREGYTF,TGTGCCAGCAGCAATCCTGATAACAGGGAGGGCTACACCTTC
TRBV6-2/TRBV6-3,.,.,TRBJ2-2,CASSYSGLGRIDTGELFF,TGTGCCAGCAGTTACTCGGGACTGGGGCGAATAGACACCGGGGAGCTGTTTTTT
TRBV14,.,TRBD1,TRBJ2-3,CASSPRDRGITDTQYF,TGTGCCAGCAGCCCCCGGGACAGGGGGATTACAGATACGCAGTATTTT